This T cell receptor beta chain was captured in a study of blood T cell repertoires in COVID-19. Background on the study: Samples representing acute and convalescent COVID-19 were sourced from the United States, Italy and Spain.

Libraries were prepared by immunoSEQ multiplex PCR; TCRdb keeps only in-frame clonotypes and omits some of them. The sample consists of about 300,000 clones, roughly 87% of them appearing once. The V gene lost 2 bases and the J gene lost 6 bases, with 20 bases spanning the gap. The CDR3 contains 16 residues. The germline V gene has CDR1 SGHDN and CDR2 FVKESK. The origin of this receptor is a man between 18 and 29 years old with active or convalescent COVID-19. Specimen: peripheral blood. The chain employs TRBV14 and TRBJ2-7, with D possibly being TRBD2 (6 bases). CDR3 coding DNA: TGTGCCAGCAGCCAAACGGGAGCACAAAAAAGGGTCGAGCAGTACTTC. This gives the protein CASSQTGAQKRVEQYF.